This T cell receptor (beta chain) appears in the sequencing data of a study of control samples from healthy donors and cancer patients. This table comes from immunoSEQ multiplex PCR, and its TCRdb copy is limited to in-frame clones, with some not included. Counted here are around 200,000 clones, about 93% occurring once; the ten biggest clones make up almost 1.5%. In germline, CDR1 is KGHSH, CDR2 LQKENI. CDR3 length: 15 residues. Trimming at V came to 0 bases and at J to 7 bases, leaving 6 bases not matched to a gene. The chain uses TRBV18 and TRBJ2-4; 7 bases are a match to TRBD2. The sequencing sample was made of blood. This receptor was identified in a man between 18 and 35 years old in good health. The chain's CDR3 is CASSPPSGGKNIQYF. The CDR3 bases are TGTGCCAGCTCACCACCATCCGGGGGGAAGAACATTCAGTACTTC. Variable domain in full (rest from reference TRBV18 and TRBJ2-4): NAGVMQNPRHLVRRRGQEARLRCSPMKGHSHVYWYRQLPEEGLKFMVYLQKENIIDESGMPKERFSAEFPKEGPSILRIQQVVRGDSAAYFCASSPPSGGKNIQYFGAGTRLSVL.